Sequencing of this TCR beta chain was carried out in a study of Ad26.COV2.S vaccination and SARS-CoV-2 variants. On the study more broadly: As a participant in COV1001, the donor was in the Ad26.COV2.S trial arm.

Treatment here: about 20 received Ad26.COV2.S at low or high dose, single or two shots; about 5 received placebo; per-sample allocation not given. Samples came from day 63 after the first vaccine or placebo injection. The CDR3 totals 15 residues. The germline gives CDR1 MNHEY, CDR2 SVGEGT. With 4 bases removed from V and 4 bases from J, the gap between germline ends came to 16 bases. The repertoire was sequenced with immunoSEQ multiplex PCR; TCRdb's copy has only in-frame clones and lacks some. The table has roughly 300,000 clones, less than 90% seen once. The J gene is TRBJ1-2, the V gene TRBV6-2 or TRBV6-3; unclear D gene. The receptor was isolated from a person between 18 and 65 years old who received the Ad26.COV2.S COVID-19 vaccine or a placebo. Source: peripheral blood, taken in a trial of Ad26.COV2.S vaccine versus placebo. For the CDR3, the DNA is TGTGCCAGCAGTTCCGACCTCCGACTGGGCTATGGCTACACCTTC. This codes for CASSSDLRLGYGYTF.